The entry that follows covers one T cell receptor beta chain sequence. The antigen is not known. The data derive from a study of OX40 agonist ivuxolimab in advanced cancers. Study-wide background: Ivuxolimab, an agonist antibody against OX40 (CD134), was given to patients. Patients enrolled in dose escalation were diagnosed with hepatocellular carcinoma, melanoma, renal cell or head and neck cancer. With a range of roughly 20 to 80, age averaged approximately 60 years, and about 82% were male. Notes on the study in general: Among T cells, CD8+ cells averaged more expanded clones than CD4+ cells.

The V gene end was trimmed by 5 bases and the J gene end by 4 bases; junction bases not matched to a gene: 9. The CDR3 sequence is 15 residues long. CDR1 is SGHVS, CDR2 FQNEAQ, per germline. Method: immunoSEQ multiplex PCR; TCRdb's copy keeps in-frame clones and lacks some. The sample holds 55,000 to 65,000 clones, 80% to 95% seen once. The gene calls are TRBV7-8 and TRBJ2-7; TRBD2 matches 9 bases. Source: CD4+ or CD8+ T cells sorted from blood, taken in a trial of the OX40 agonist ivuxolimab. This TCR was recovered from an adult with an advanced solid tumor such as melanoma, head and neck, liver or kidney cancer. The CDR3 loop is CASSPFRAGGYEQYF. Here the CDR3 DNA reads TGTGCCAGCAGCCCGTTCCGGGCGGGAGGGTACGAGCAGTACTTC. Drawing the rest from reference TRBV7-8 and TRBJ2-7, the complete variable domain is GAGVSQSPRYKVAKRGQDVALRCDPISGHVSLFWYQQALGQGPEFLTYFQNEAQLDKSGLPSDRFFAERPEGSVSTLKIQRTQQEDSAVYLCASSPFRAGGYEQYFGPGTRLTVT.